Sequencing of this TCR beta chain was carried out in a study of blood T cell repertoires in COVID-19. Study at large: T cells, B-cell-depleted T cells, or PBMCs provided the cDNA or gDNA that served as material.

This table comes from immunoSEQ multiplex PCR, and its TCRdb copy is limited to in-frame clones, with some not included. Seen here are around 380,000 clones, more than 75% observed once, and the top ten hold 1% to 1.5%. Symptom resolution, clearance, or two negative PCRs marked donors in Cohort 3 as recovered. The CDR3 totals 14 residues. Per germline, CDR1 MNHNS and CDR2 SASEGT. V shed 0 bases and J shed 8 bases, with 13 bases lying between them. Sequencing input: PBMCs or T cells enriched from blood (not recorded which). The chain is built from TRBV6-1 and TRBJ1-2, with D possibly TRBD1 on 6 matching bases. This sequence originates from a man in his thirties or forties who had recovered from COVID-19. CDR3 in DNA: TGTGCCAGCAGTGAAGCGGTCAGGGGAAGAGGCTACACCTTC. Its translation: CASSEAVRGRGYTF.